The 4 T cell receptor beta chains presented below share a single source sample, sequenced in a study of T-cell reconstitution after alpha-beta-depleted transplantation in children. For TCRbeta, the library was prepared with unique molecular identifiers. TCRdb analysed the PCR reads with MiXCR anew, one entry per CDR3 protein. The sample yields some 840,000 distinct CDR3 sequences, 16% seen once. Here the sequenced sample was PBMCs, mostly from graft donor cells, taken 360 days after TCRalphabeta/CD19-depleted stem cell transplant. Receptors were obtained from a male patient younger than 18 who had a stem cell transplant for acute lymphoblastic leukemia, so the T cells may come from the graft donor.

This CDR3 is CASSQDPVYQGAPGYEQYF. Here the CDR3 DNA reads TGTGCCAGCAGCCAAGATCCCGTGTACCAGGGGGCGCCGGGGTACGAGCAGTACTTC. V is TRBV3-1 and J is TRBJ2-7; 8 bases agree with TRBD1. This CDR3 has 19 residues. In germline, CDR1 is LGHDT, CDR2 YNNKEL (reference sequence). The J segment lost 4 bases and the V segment lost 0 bases, leaving 17 bases of the junction unmatched.

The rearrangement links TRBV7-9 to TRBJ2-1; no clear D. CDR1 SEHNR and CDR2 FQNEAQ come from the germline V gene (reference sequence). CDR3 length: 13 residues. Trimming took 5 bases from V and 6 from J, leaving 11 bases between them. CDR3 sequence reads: CASSRLSGNEQFF. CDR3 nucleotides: TGTGCCAGCAGCCGACTGTCGGGCAATGAGCAGTTCTTC.

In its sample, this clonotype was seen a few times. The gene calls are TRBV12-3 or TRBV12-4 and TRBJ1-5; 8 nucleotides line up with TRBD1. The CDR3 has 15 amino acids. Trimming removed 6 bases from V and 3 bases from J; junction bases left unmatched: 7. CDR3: CASRLTGALNQPQHF. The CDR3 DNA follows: TGTGCCAGCAGGTTGACAGGGGCGCTCAATCAGCCCCAGCATTTT.

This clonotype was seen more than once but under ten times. CDR3 in DNA: TGCGCCAGTGTAGCTCGGACGGGCACTGAAGCTTTCTTT. It encodes CASVARTGTEAFF. The chain links TRBV5-1 to TRBJ1-1; D is ambiguous. This CDR3 contains 13 residues. CDR1 is SGHRS, CDR2 YFSETQ, per germline. V was trimmed by 8 bases and J by 4 bases, leaving 15 bases between them.